This T cell receptor beta chain was sequenced during a study of tissue T cells after allogeneic stem cell transplantation. Across the study: Tissue samples with histologically apparent lymphocytes on H&E review were prioritized for sequencing.

Concerning this clone: Its antigen is not identified.

Here immunoSEQ multiplex PCR was the method, and the copy in TCRdb shows in-frame clones only, minus some. The sample includes over 2,000 clones, 60% to 80% of them seen just once. This research-autopsy study prospectively enrolled adult allogeneic hematopoietic cell transplant recipients with steroid-refractory graft-versus-host disease. Gastrointestinal graft-versus-host disease was present in all patients, each treated with several therapy lines. Trimming left V 3 bases short and J 6 bases short, with 17 bases between. This CDR3 contains 15 residues. Germline V gene data show CDR1 as SGHAT and CDR2 as FQDESV (reference sequence). Notes on the study in general: Anatomically similar tissues had similar TCR repertoires within each patient.

The V gene is TRBV11-1, the J gene TRBJ1-1, with a tentative D call TRBD1 (5 bases). The source is a male patient of 60 years or more with steroid-refractory graft-versus-host disease after an allogeneic stem cell transplant. Among the T cells, some may be from the graft donor. This specimen was ileal tissue, taken at autopsy. The CDR3 is CASSLFQGSGSEAFF. The CDR3 DNA follows: TGTGCCAGCAGCTTGTTTCAGGGTAGCGGGTCTGAAGCTTTCTTT. Filled out from reference TRBV11-1 and TRBJ1-1, the complete variable domain reads EAEVAQSPRYKITEKSQAVAFWCDPISGHATLYWYRQILGQGPELLVQFQDESVVDDSQLPKDRFSAERLKGVDSTLKIQPAELGDSAMYLCASSLFQGSGSEAFFGQGTRLTVV.